This T cell receptor beta chain came from a study of control samples from healthy donors and cancer patients. The assay was immunoSEQ multiplex PCR, and TCRdb's table has in-frame clones only and misses some. The sample lists roughly 450,000 clones; approximately 90% were seen once. This CDR3 has 15 residues. V lost 4 bases and J 7 bases, leaving 19 bases between the germline ends. Germline lookup yields CDR1 LNHDA and CDR2 SQIVND (reference sequence). The chain combines TRBV19 with TRBJ1-1; D gene ambiguous. The sample taken for sequencing was PBMCs. The sequence was collected from a man in his forties or fifties with head and neck cancer. CDR3 loop: CASSRKIGGRDEAFF. The CDR3 nucleotides read TGTGCCAGTAGTAGGAAGATCGGAGGGAGGGATGAAGCTTTCTTT.